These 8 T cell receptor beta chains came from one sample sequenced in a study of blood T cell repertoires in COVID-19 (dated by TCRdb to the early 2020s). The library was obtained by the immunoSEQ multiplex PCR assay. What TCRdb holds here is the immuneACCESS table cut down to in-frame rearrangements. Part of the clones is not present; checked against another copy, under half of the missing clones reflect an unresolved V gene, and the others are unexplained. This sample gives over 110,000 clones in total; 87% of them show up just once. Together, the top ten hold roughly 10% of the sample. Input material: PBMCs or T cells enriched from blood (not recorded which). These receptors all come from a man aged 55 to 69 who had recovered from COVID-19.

The CDR3 loop is CATSVAGARYGYTF. CDR3 in DNA: TGTGCCACCAGTGTCGCGGGGGCGAGATATGGCTACACCTTC. The chain recombines TRBV15 with TRBJ1-2; weak D call: TRBD1 (6 bases). CDR3 length equals 14 residues. Germline-derived CDR1 and CDR2 are LNHNV and YYDKDF (reference sequence). Trimming removed 6 bases from V and 5 bases from J, with 16 bases in between.

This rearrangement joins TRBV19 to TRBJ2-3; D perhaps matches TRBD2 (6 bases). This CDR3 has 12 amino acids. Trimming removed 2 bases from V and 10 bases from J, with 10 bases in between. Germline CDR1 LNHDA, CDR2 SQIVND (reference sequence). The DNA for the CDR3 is TGTGCCAGTAGTATAATGGGGGAGGCGCAGTATTTT. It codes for CASSIMGEAQYF.

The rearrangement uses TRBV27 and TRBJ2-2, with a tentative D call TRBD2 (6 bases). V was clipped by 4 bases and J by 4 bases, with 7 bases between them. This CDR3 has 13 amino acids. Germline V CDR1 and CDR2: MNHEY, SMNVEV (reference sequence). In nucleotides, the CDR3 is TGTGCCAGCAGTTGGGGAGGCACCGGGGAGCTGTTTTTT. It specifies CASSWGGTGELFF.

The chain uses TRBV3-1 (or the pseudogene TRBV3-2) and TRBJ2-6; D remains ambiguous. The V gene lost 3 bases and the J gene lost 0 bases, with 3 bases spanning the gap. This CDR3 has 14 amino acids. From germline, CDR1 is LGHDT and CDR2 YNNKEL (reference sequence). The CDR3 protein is CASSHISGANVLTF. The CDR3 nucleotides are TGTGCCAGCAGCCACATCTCTGGGGCCAACGTCCTGACTTTC.

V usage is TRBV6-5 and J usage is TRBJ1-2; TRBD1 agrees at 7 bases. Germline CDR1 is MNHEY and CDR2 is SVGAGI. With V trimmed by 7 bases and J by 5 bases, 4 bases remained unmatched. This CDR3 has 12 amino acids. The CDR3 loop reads CASTGRGYGYTF. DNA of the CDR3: TGTGCCAGCACGGGCAGGGGGTATGGCTACACCTTC.

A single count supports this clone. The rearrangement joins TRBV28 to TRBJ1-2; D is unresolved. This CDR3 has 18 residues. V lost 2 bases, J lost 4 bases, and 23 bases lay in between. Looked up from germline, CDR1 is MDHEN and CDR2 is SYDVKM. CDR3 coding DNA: TGTGCCAGCAGTTTACCCCCCAGTGGCCCCAAACTAATCTATGGCTACACCTTC. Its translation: CASSLPPSGPKLIYGYTF.

CDR3: CASSVLAGPTDTQYF. The CDR3 DNA is TGTGCCAGCAGCGTTCTAGCGGGTCCCACAGATACGCAGTATTTT. This chain links TRBV9 with TRBJ2-3, with TRBD2 matching over 8 bases. The CDR3 has 15 residues. The J segment lost 2 bases and the V segment lost 2 bases, leaving 4 bases of the junction unmatched. CDR1 is SGDLS, CDR2 YYNGEE, per germline.

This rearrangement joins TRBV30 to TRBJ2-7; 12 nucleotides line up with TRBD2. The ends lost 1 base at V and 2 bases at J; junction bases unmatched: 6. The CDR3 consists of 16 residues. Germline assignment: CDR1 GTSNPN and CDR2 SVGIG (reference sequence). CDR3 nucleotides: TGTGCCTGGAGTGAAACTAGCGGGAGGCCCCCCTACGAGCAGTACTTC. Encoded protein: CAWSETSGRPPYEQYF.